The TCR beta chain described here comes from a study of T cell responses to AZD1222 COVID-19 vaccine. Using immunoSEQ multiplex PCR, the repertoire was profiled, and TCRdb retains in-frame clones only, with some absent. Of 120,000 to 150,000 clones in the sample, roughly 86% were seen once. The germline V gene encodes CDR1 SGHTA and CDR2 FQGNSA. This CDR3 is 15 amino acids long. The junction had 4 bases not matched to a gene; V was cut back by 2 bases and J by 1 base. This TCR was sampled from an adult who received the AZD1222 COVID-19 vaccine. The chain has TRBV7-2 and TRBJ1-1, with 7 bases matching TRBD1. Sequenced material: peripheral blood, taken 28 days after the second AZD1222 dose. In nucleotides, the CDR3 is TGTGCCAGCAGCTTACTCGGACAGGCGAACACTGAAGCTTTCTTT. Translated: CASSLLGQANTEAFF.